Described below is a single T cell receptor beta chain sequence and its context. What it recognizes is unknown. The data belong to a study of shared clonotypes between healthy human individuals. At the level of the study: Researchers assigned three CD4 naive, three CD4 memory, two CD8 naive and one CD8 memory plate to each donor. Study-wide results and limits: Sampling used blood alone; tissue repertoires probably differ.

Germline CDR1 reads MNHNS; CDR2 reads SASEGT. Between the trimmed V and J ends, which lost 5 bases and 5 bases, there was a span of 10 bases. The CDR3 loop spans 13 amino acids. Those who donated were healthy HIV-negative adults, with no recent acute infections or vaccinations reported. The authors distributed each subset's genomic DNA evenly over several immunoSEQ plates. Measured with immunoSEQ multiplex PCR; TCRdb has only the in-frame clones, and not every one. The sample carries about 2.3 million clones, 80% to 95% recorded once. This clonotype was obtained from a man aged 18 to 29 in good health. Some clones in this sample may be carry-over from other donors' samples. The V and J genes are TRBV6-1 and TRBJ2-1; no clear D. Sequencing was carried out using naive CD4+ T cells from PBMCs. Noted subset: CD45RA+ positively selected. The CDR3 region has the DNA TGTGCCAGCAGTAATGTGCGGAACAATGAGCAGTTCTTC. This codes for CASSNVRNNEQFF.